This TCR beta chain was sequenced in a study of PD-1 blockade in classical Hodgkin lymphoma. The V end was cut by 5 bases, the J end by 5 bases, with 25 bases between. The germline V gene has CDR1 SNHLY and CDR2 FYNNEI. The CDR3 spans 17 residues. On this clone itself: Its antigen is not known.

Time point specified: cycle 4 day 1 (C4D1), after less than 7 weeks of nivolumab. After autologous stem cell transplantation all patients relapsed, and prior brentuximab vedotin exposure differed between cohorts. Study findings and constraints: Reported baseline diversity: healthy donors highest, relapsed/refractory patients lowest.

Here immunoSEQ multiplex PCR was the method, and the copy in TCRdb shows in-frame clones only, minus some. The sample consists of 46,000 or so clones, 78% of them appearing once. The chain recombines TRBV2 with TRBJ2-7, with a weak D call TRBD2 (6 bases). The sequence was collected from a human donor with classical Hodgkin lymphoma. Sequenced here: peripheral blood mononuclear cells (PBMCs), sampled before the fourth cycle of nivolumab. Here the CDR3 DNA reads TGTGCCAGCAGTTTTTCTCTTGGAGGGATCCAGTCGCACGAGCAGTACTTC. Translated, it gives CASSFSLGGIQSHEQYF.